This TCR beta chain is drawn from a study of tumor-infiltrating lymphocytes in primary liver carcinoma. Study context: Patients of both sexes were 30 to 69 years old. Study-wide points: Pairs comparing tumor with adjacent tissue or blood overlapped less than pairs drawn from tumor regions.

Starting material of 500 to 600 ng total RNA yielded TCR beta cDNA via a constant-region primer. Three nested multiplex PCR rounds of slightly modified ARM-PCR generated TCR beta libraries. It was with TRBV1-TRBV30 forward primers and a C-beta reverse primer that the first two PCR rounds were run, at roughly 10 cycles each. MiXCR, applied by TCRdb to the multiplex PCR reads, yields one record per CDR3 protein. The sample consists of 150,000 to 200,000 distinct CDR3 sequences, over 45% of them appearing once. Alongside blood RNA obtained from unsorted whole blood, germline DNA was also extracted. Prior to surgery, roughly 4 milliliters of peripheral blood were drawn. This clonotype has a handful of counts. No antigen is known for it. The CDR3 length is 14 residues. Germline V gives CDR1 SEHNR, CDR2 FQNEAQ (reference sequence). With 5 bases clipped from V and 6 bases from J, the junction kept 6 bases outside the gene matches.

Input material: peripheral blood. The rearrangement links TRBV7-9 to TRBJ1-2, with 10 bases that match TRBD1. The sequence derives from a middle-aged man with primary liver carcinoma and hepatitis B virus infection. The CDR3 region has the DNA TGTGCCAGCAGCCCCATTGACAGGGGGCATGGCTACACCTTC. This codes for CASSPIDRGHGYTF. The full variable domain, its missing parts supplied by reference TRBV7-9 and TRBJ1-2, is DTGVSQNPRHKITKRGQNVTFRCDPISEHNRLYWYRQTLGQGPEFLTYFQNEAQLEKSRLLSDRFSAERPKGSFSTLEIQRTEQGDSAMYLCASSPIDRGHGYTFGSGTRLTVV.